This TCR beta chain originates from a study of blood T cell repertoires in COVID-19. Turning to the study itself: The study drew acute and convalescent COVID-19 samples from the United States, Italy and Spain.

Methods used by the authors: Quantification of nucleated cells was approximated via reference gene primer amplification. Generated by immunoSEQ multiplex PCR, the TCRdb table keeps only in-frame clones and is missing some. That table gives V, J and clone size, and the DNA gave D and trimming. The data contain 85,000 to 130,000 clones, more than 85% of them seen just once; the ten biggest clones take up 5% to 6.5%. The CDR3 extends over 15 amino acids. V trimming: 2 bases; J trimming: 3 bases; junction bases outside the gene matches: 6. Germline CDR1 SGHDT, CDR2 YYEEEE. The TCR sequence derives from a human donor in a cohort sampled during active COVID-19. Sequences were obtained from peripheral blood. This chain links TRBV5-6 with TRBJ2-7; 9 bases match TRBD1. This CDR3 is CASSLTGQGIYEQYF. The CDR3 nucleotides are TGTGCCAGCAGCTTAACGGGACAGGGCATCTACGAGCAGTACTTC. The whole variable domain, filled in from reference TRBV5-6 and TRBJ2-7, reads DAGVTQSPTHLIKTRGQQVTLRCSPKSGHDTVSWYQQALGQGPQFIFQYYEEEERQRGNFPDRFSGHQFPNYSSELNVNALLLGDSALYLCASSLTGQGIYEQYFGPGTRLTVT.